This TCR beta chain is drawn from a study of blood T cell repertoires in COVID-19. About the study: Whether acute or convalescent, the COVID-19 samples came from the United States, Italy and Spain. In each case, the material was cDNA or gDNA derived from T cells, B-cell-depleted T cells, or PBMCs.

The CDR3 runs 13 residues. V lost 4 bases to trimming and J lost 0 bases, with 8 bases between them. Germline V CDR1 and CDR2: SGHNT, YYREEE (reference sequence). Patients at the Seattle site were enrolled during active infection and followed longitudinally. TCRdb's table, derived via immunoSEQ multiplex PCR, lists solely in-frame clones and lacks some. This table has about 200,000 clones, about 88% appearing once. What was sequenced was peripheral blood. This TCR was sampled from a woman between 50 and 59 years old with COVID-19, enrolled during active disease. This chain connects TRBV5-4 to TRBJ2-7; the D gene is possibly TRBD2 (5 bases). CDR3 in amino acids: CASSLDFSYEQYF. Here the CDR3 DNA reads TGTGCCAGCAGCCTGGACTTCTCCTACGAGCAGTACTTC.